The clone carrying this TCR beta chain was seen many times. What it recognizes is unknown. The TCR beta CDR3 regions underwent amplification using RNA transcripts as the source. The TCR CDR3 first-round RT-PCR relied on the HTBI primer set. From the multiplex PCR reads, TCRdb called clonotypes with MiXCR, one entry per CDR3 protein. The sample records 550,000 to 700,000 distinct CDR3 sequences, around 42% being singletons. Patients were excluded because of uncontrolled infection, other autoimmune disease, pregnancy or lactation. The record originates from a study of T cells in Graves' hyperthyroidism and ophthalmopathy. Whole-study findings and limits: Through a model of 13 V-J features, ophthalmopathy was separated from stable hyperthyroidism. Within blood appeared most thyroid clonotypes that had expanded above 0.001. Model predictions of ophthalmopathy came a median roughly 6.7 months before onset.

The TCR originated in an adult woman with Graves' disease, either hyperthyroidism or ophthalmopathy (not recorded which). The sequenced sample consisted of peripheral blood or thyroid tissue (not recorded which).

The CDR3 bases are TGTGCCAGCAGCGTAGGCGGGAGAGAGACCGGGGAGCTGTTTTTT. Amino acid sequence: CASSVGGRETGELFF. The V gene is TRBV9, the J gene TRBJ2-2, with TRBD2 matching over 7 bases. This CDR3 spans 15 amino acids. V lost 0 bases and J lost 5; bases outside the gene matches: 4. CDR1 SGDLS and CDR2 YYNGEE come from the germline V gene.